This T cell receptor beta chain was identified during a study of cytomegalovirus exposure and HLA in healthy donors. General observations from the study: With later analysis, a missense DCLRE1C variant became linked to TCR beta V- and J-gene trimming. It has been reported that TCR beta sequences accurately predicted the HLA-A and HLA-B alleles of most subjects. The study found most TCR sequences rare, yet found some public TCRs in many donors. Productive status was seen about 87% or about 30% of the time for most TCR beta V segments in an earlier analysis.

This clone was seen once. Antigen: not known. The PCR used 60 Vbeta and 13 Jbeta primers. The table came from immunoSEQ multiplex PCR; TCRdb's copy has only in-frame clones and leaves some out. The sample gives roughly 180,000 clones, roughly 80% of which show up once; 0.8% to 1.3% is in the top ten. Sequences were obtained from PBMCs. This TCR derives from a man aged 30 to 39 in good health and CMV-seronegative.

The CDR3 protein is CASSSRGPRETQYF. In DNA, the CDR3 is TGTGCCAGCAGCTCCCGGGGTCCTAGAGAGACCCAGTACTTC. V and J are TRBV5-4 and TRBJ2-5; a weak D match, TRBD2 (5 bases). The CDR3 totals 14 residues. CDR1 is SGHNT and CDR2 is YYREEE in the germline V gene (reference sequence). V lost 3 bases to trimming and J lost 4 bases, with 13 bases between them.